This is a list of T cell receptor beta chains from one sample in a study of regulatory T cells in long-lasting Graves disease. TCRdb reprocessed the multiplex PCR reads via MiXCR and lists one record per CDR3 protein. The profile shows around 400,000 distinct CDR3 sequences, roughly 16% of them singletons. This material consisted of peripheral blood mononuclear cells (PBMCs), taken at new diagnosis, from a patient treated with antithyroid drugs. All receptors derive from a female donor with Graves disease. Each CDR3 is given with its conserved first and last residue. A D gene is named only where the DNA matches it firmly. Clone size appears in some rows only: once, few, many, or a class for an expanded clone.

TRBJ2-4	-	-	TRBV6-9	TGCGCCAGCAGTGAGACGGGGGCCAAAAACATTCAGTACTTC	CASSETGAKNIQYF
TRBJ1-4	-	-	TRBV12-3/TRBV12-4	TGTGCCAGCAGTTTAGGCAGGGTAACTTATGAAAAACTGTTTTTT	CASSLGRVTYEKLFF
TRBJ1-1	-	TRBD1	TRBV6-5	TGTGCCAGCAGTTACTCCGGGACAGGGTACACTGAAGCTTTCTTT	CASSYSGTGYTEAFF
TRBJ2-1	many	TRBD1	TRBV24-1	TGTGCCACCAGTGATTTCCCCGGACAGGGACCCAATGAGCAGTTCTTC	CATSDFPGQGPNEQFF
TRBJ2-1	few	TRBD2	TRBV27	TGTGCCAGCAGCCTTGGGACTAGAGGCAACAATGAGCAGTTCTTC	CASSLGTRGNNEQFF
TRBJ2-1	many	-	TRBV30	TGTGCCTGGAGTCTCACACCGGGTGGTGGAGATGAGCAGTTCTTC	CAWSLTPGGGDEQFF
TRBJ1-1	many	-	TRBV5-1	TGCGCCAGCAGTTTCGAGGTGAACACTGAAGCTTTCTTT	CASSFEVNTEAFF
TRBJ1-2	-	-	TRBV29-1	TGCAGCGTGCGGGGGAACTATGGCTACACCTTC	CSVRGNYGYTF
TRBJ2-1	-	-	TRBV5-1	TGCGCCAGCAGTTTGAGACCGTCAAACAATGAGCAGTTCTTC	CASSLRPSNNEQFF
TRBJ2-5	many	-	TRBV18	TGTGCCAGCTCACCCCTGAGAGGTTTGGAGACCCAGTACTTC	CASSPLRGLETQYF
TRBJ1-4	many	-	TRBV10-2	TGCGCCAGCAGGCACAGGAAGGGGAATGAAAAACTGTTTTTT	CASRHRKGNEKLFF
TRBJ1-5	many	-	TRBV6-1	TGTGCCAGCATCGCGGGGTGGGAATCCAGCAATCAGCCCCAGCATTTT	CASIAGWESSNQPQHF
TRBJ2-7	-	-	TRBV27	TGTGCCAGCAGTCAATGGGGTGGGTACGAGCAGTACTTC	CASSQWGGYEQYF
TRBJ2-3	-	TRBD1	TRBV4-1	TGCGCCAGCAGCCAAGATAGGGGGGGGACAGGGAACACAGATACGCAGTATTTT	CASSQDRGGTGNTDTQYF
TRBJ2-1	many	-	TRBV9	TGTGCCAGCAGCGTACGTGGCGACTACCCGCAGTTCTTC	CASSVRGDYPQFF
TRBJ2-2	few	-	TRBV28	TGTGCCAGCAGTTCCGGACACAGGAACACCGGGGAGCTGTTTTTT	CASSSGHRNTGELFF
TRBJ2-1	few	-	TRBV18	TGTGCCAGCTCACCCACCTCGGGCCTTTCCAATGAGCAGTTCTTC	CASSPTSGLSNEQFF
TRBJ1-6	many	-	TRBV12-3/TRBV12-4	TGTGCCAGCAGTGACAGGAACTATAATTCACCCCTCCACTTT	CASSDRNYNSPLHF
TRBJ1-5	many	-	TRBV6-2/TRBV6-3	TGTGCCACCTCGCTACTTGATCAGCCCCAGCATTTT	CATSLLDQPQHF
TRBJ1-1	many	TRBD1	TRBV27	TGTGCCAGCAGTTTATATCAGGACAGGGCCACTGAAGCTTTCTTT	CASSLYQDRATEAFF
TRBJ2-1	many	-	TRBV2	TGTGCCAGCAGTGATATTGCGGGACACCGGCGTAATGAGCAGTTCTTC	CASSDIAGHRRNEQFF
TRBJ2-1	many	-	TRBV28	TGTGCCAGCAGTTTAACCCATGGACACTACAATGAGCAGTTCTTC	CASSLTHGHYNEQFF
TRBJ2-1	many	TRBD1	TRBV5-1	TGCGCCAGCAGCTTCTCGGGACAGGGGTTCAATGAGCAGTTCTTC	CASSFSGQGFNEQFF
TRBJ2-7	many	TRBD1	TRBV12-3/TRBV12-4	TGTGCCAGCGGTCCCGGGACAGGGGGTGGCTACGAGCAGTACTTC	CASGPGTGGGYEQYF
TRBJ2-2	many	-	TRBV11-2	TGTGCCAGCAGCTTAGGAAAGGCCGGGGAGCTGTTTTTT	CASSLGKAGELFF
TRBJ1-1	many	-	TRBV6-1	TGTGCCAGCAGCCCCCTGAACACTGAAGCTTTCTTT	CASSPLNTEAFF
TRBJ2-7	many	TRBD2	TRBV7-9	TGTGCCAGCAGCTTTTTTGGCGGGAGCTCCTACGAGCAGTACTTC	CASSFFGGSSYEQYF
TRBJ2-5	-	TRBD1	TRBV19	TGTGCCAGTAGTATATACCCCAGGACAGGGTCGGGTGAGACCCAGTACTTC	CASSIYPRTGSGETQYF
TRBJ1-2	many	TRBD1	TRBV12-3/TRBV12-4	TGTGCCAGCAGTTACGGACAGGGGGCGGTTGGCTACACCTTC	CASSYGQGAVGYTF
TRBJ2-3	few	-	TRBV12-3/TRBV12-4	TGTGCCAGCAGTTTAAGTACGCAGTATTTT	CASSLSTQYF
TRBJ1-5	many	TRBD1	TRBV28	TGTGCCAGCAGTTCGACAGGGCGATATCAGCCCCAGCATTTT	CASSSTGRYQPQHF
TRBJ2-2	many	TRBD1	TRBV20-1	TGCAGTGCCAAACCGGGACAGCACACCGGGGAGCTGTTTTTT	CSAKPGQHTGELFF
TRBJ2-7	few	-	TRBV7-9	TGTGCCAGCAGCTTAGATCCTAGAACCTACGAGCAGTACTTC	CASSLDPRTYEQYF
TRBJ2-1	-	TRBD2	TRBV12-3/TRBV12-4	TGTGCCAGCAGTTTAGGAACTAGCGGGAGAAAGCACAATGAGCAGTTCTTC	CASSLGTSGRKHNEQFF
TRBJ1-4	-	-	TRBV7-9	TGTGCCAGCAGCCCCGGCCTTGGGATTGTCTCTGAAAAACTGTTTTTT	CASSPGLGIVSEKLFF
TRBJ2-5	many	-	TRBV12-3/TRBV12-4	TGTGCCAGCAGCCCGACAGAGATACAAGAGACCCAGTACTTC	CASSPTEIQETQYF
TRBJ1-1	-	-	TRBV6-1	TGTGCCAGCAGTCAACTCATGAGGGCGGCTGAAGCTTTCTTT	CASSQLMRAAEAFF
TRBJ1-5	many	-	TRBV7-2	TGTGCCAGCAGCTTCTGGGGGGCGAATCAGCCCCAGCATTTT	CASSFWGANQPQHF
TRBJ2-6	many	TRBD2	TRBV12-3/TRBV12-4	TGTGCCAGCACCTATAGCGGGACTGGGGCCAACGTCCTGACTTTC	CASTYSGTGANVLTF
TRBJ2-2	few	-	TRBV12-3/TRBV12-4	TGTGCCAGCAGTTTTCACGCACTGGGGACCGGGGAGCTGTTTTTT	CASSFHALGTGELFF
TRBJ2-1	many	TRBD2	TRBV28	TGTGCCAGCAGTGTACTAGCGGCAGCCTCCTACAATGAGCAGTTCTTC	CASSVLAAASYNEQFF
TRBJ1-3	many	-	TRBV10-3	TGTGCCATCAGTATGACGGGCTACTTATCTGGAAACACCATATATTTT	CAISMTGYLSGNTIYF
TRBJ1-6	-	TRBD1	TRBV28	TGTGCCAGCAGTTCAACGGGACAGGGTAATTCACCCCTCCACTTT	CASSSTGQGNSPLHF